A single TCR beta chain is shown here with its context. Its antigen is currently unknown. No patient escaped relapse after autologous stem cell transplantation, and brentuximab vedotin exposure varied. Patients' outcomes at their best amounted to complete response, partial response or progressive disease. Germline CDR1 is GTSNPN and CDR2 is SVGIG (reference sequence). The V end was cut by 0 bases, the J end by 0 bases, with 12 bases between. The CDR3 is made up of 15 amino acids. This sample stems from a study of PD-1 blockade in classical Hodgkin lymphoma. General observations from the study: Patients with a complete response exhibited baseline diversity comparable to newly diagnosed patients. Newly diagnosed patients reportedly trailed healthy donors in baseline TCR diversity.

The data were produced by immunoSEQ multiplex PCR, yet TCRdb's version contains in-frame clones alone and is incomplete. The sample includes about 37,000 clones, just over 75% seen only once; the top ten take roughly 15%. This receptor was obtained from a human donor with classical Hodgkin lymphoma. The specimen was peripheral blood mononuclear cells (PBMCs), collected before the second cycle of nivolumab. This rearrangement joins TRBV30 to TRBJ2-7; tentatively, D is TRBD1 (6 bases). CDR3 protein: CAWSVGQDSSYEQYF. CDR3 DNA: TGTGCCTGGAGTGTCGGTCAGGACAGCTCCTACGAGCAGTACTTC.